What follows is one T cell receptor beta chain and its context. Using immunoSEQ multiplex PCR, the repertoire was profiled, and TCRdb retains in-frame clones only, with some absent. The sample contains some 80,000 clones, under 80% of which appear only once. The data belong to a study of blood T cell repertoires in COVID-19. For the study at large: Samples taken during acute and convalescent COVID-19 were collected in the United States, Italy and Spain.

This receptor was obtained from a woman of 80 years or more with active or convalescent COVID-19. Material for sequencing was peripheral blood.

The CDR3 here is CASSRDGISYEQYF. The CDR3 DNA is TGTGCCAGCAGTCGGGACGGGATCTCCTACGAGCAGTACTTC. The V and J genes are TRBV6-6 and TRBJ2-7, with D perhaps assigned TRBD1 or TRBD2 (5 bases each). In germline, CDR1 is MNHNY, CDR2 SVGAGI (reference sequence). CDR3 length: 14 amino acids. Trimming left V 5 bases short and J 0 bases short, with 11 bases between.